Detailed here is one TCR beta chain. The antigen remains undetermined. V lost 5 bases to trimming and J lost 4 bases; unmatched junction nucleotides: 5. Per the germline V gene, CDR1 is SNHLY and CDR2 is FYNNEI. The CDR3 loop spans 16 amino acids. This entry comes from a study of blood T cells in healthy people across ages. Whole-study findings and limits: Any conclusive comparison of naive versus antigen-experienced cells was prevented by using unsorted PBMCs.

The authors ran a second PCR of about 7 to 11 cycles using a sample-barcoded 5' primer and a J-beta primer mix. Each cDNA molecule received a tag from a template-switch adaptor that had 12 random nucleotides. From the 5' RACE reads, TCRdb called clonotypes with MiXCR, one entry per CDR3 protein. The sample yields 1.5 million or so distinct CDR3 sequences, around 39% seen once. This TCR was recovered from a woman under 30 in good health. The chain uses TRBV2 and TRBJ2-2; 12 bases are shared with TRBD2. Sequencing input: blood. CDR3 sequence reads: CASSPLTSGSTGELFF. CDR3 coding DNA: TGTGCCAGCAGTCCTTTGACTAGCGGGAGCACCGGGGAGCTGTTTTTT. Together with reference TRBV2 and TRBJ2-2, the CDR3 gives the full variable domain: EPEVTQTPSHQVTQMGQEVILRCVPISNHLYFYWYRQILGQKVEFLVSFYNNEISEKSEIFDDQFSVERPDGSNFTLKIRSTKLEDSAMYFCASSPLTSGSTGELFFGEGSRLTVL.